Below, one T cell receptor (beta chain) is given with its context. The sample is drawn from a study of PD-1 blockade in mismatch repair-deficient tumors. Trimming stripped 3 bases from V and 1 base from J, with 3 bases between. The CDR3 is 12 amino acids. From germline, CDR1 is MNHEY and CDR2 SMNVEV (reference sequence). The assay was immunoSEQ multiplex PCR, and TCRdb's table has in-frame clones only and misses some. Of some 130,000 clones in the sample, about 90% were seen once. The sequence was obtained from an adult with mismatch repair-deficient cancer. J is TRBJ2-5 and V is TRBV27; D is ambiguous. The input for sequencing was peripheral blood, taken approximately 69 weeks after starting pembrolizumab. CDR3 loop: CASSFGQETQYF. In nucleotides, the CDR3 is TGTGCCAGCAGTTTCGGCCAAGAGACCCAGTACTTC.